This TCR beta chain was identified in a study of cytomegalovirus exposure and HLA in healthy donors (dated by TCRdb to 2015 to 2018). Study-wide context: An earlier analysis of 587 of the donors reported around 280 Gb of sequence data and about 120 million unique TCR beta sequences obtained from 150 million to 200 million T cells. An early release covering 500 to 750 HLA-typed donors comprised approximately 300 gigabases of sequencing data and tens of millions of unique TCR sequences. Of the roughly 400 genotyped donors, roughly 80% fell in the genetic ancestry cluster associated with self-reported Caucasian donors. The study aimed to test whether signatures of past pathogen exposure could be identified by cataloging public T cell receptors. The study used immunosequencing to profile the T cell repertoires of several hundred subjects and linked those repertoires to cytomegalovirus serostatus. A separate validation cohort of about 110 different subjects was used in addition to the approximately 610-subject first cohort. High-throughput TCR immunosequencing, statistical association of individual TCRs with disease status, and machine learning were combined to predict cytomegalovirus infection status. A later analysis re-examined previously published TCR beta repertoires from about 700 donors and added high-resolution HLA genotyping to investigate patterns of TCR occurrence. The later analysis used no new phenotypic data to find candidate immune exposures, relying instead on TCR beta sequences and their occurrence across donors. An earlier analysis of about 600 of the donors used high-throughput TCR beta sequencing to judge whether each TCR beta V gene segment behaved as functional or pseudogenic. Donor age, sex, ethnicity and CMV serostatus were collected together with the repertoire data. A later genetic analysis took genome-wide SNP genotypes for about 65% of the 666 donors and used that subset as a discovery cohort. All discovery cohort repertoires had been generated using a single sequencing platform. HLA typing included class I and class II loci at four-digit resolution. The number of typed donors differed by locus: about 620-640 for A, B, C, DRB1 and DQB1; approximately 530 for DQA1; 606 for DPA1; and around 470 for DPB1. Because of strong linkage in the cohort, roughly five DR-DQ haplotypes were treated as single units for association and clustering. On average, around 230,000 unique TCR beta nucleotide sequences were sequenced per donor among about 400 genotyped donors of the cohort, with roughly 18% of those sequences being non-productive.

A few counts support this clone. Which antigen it targets is not known. Base quality data are lacking; no much larger clone is found one base away. The full study reports these points: For the cohort, immune exposure information was limited to CMV serostatus. The authors suggested that the approach could potentially be generalized to other disease states and immunological phenotypes. In vitro tests confirmed that a few of the cytomegalovirus-associated TCR beta chains recognize cytomegalovirus antigens. When HLA alleles, especially DR and DQ, strongly co-occurred, TCR associations were difficult to assign to individual alleles. In a later genetic analysis, a missense DCLRE1C variant was associated with V-gene and J-gene trimming of TCR beta chains, and the association was replicated in an independent cohort. A later analysis found that most CMV-associated TCR beta chains appeared HLA-restricted, with HLA associations seemingly driven largely by CMV exposure. According to a later genetic analysis, donors in an Asian-associated ancestry cluster had fewer N-insertions in productive TCRs than the approximately 650-donor mean. A further reported finding was that TCR beta sequences accurately predicted the HLA-A and HLA-B alleles for most subjects in the first cohort. Correlated functional status among segregating V segments might reflect linkage disequilibrium, but an unknown experimental factor could not be ruled out. The presence/absence analyses assumed that sequencing depth was roughly uniform across donors, and that assumption may not be true. A total of roughly 160 TCR beta chains were listed by the study as associated with cytomegalovirus. A later analysis found that TCR association rates varied across HLA loci, with DRB1 alleles showing the most associated TCRs and HLA-C alleles the fewest. This cohort had only TCR beta chains sequenced, and the lack of alpha or paired-chain data limited which features could be detected. A group of highly shared sequence variants was considered likely to be a technical artifact of the sequencing pipeline. At a false discovery rate of 0.05, a later analysis linked around 17,000 TCR beta sequences to specific HLA alleles. About 15 rarely observed V segments, including chromosome 9 orphons, were excluded from the earlier analysis of several hundred of the donors because counts were too low. A later analysis reported that several top co-occurrence clusters appeared linked to parvovirus B19, influenza, CMV and Epstein-Barr virus. While some public TCRs were present in many individuals, most TCR sequences turned up only very rarely across donors. In a later analysis, HLA-associated TCR beta chains were found to be more clonally expanded and to have lower generation probabilities than equally common non-associated chains. In an earlier analysis of over 550 of the donors, most TCR beta V segments were observed in productive rearrangements about 90% or about 30% of the time, broadly matching IMGT annotations. Some IMGT-functional V segments, including TRBV6-2 and TRBV6-3, could not be distinguished by the 87-base-pair reads and were therefore excluded. Because some donors lacked HLA typing at each locus, the association tests relied only on the typed subset. The classifier was reported to diagnose cytomegalovirus status with high specificity and sensitivity in both the original cohort and the validation cohort.

CDR3 length: 18 amino acids, cysteine to phenylalanine. Left in the record is the CDR3 DNA by itself, 54 bases read in frame from the first base. From V the trimming removes 3 bases and from J it removes 5 bases, while the gene matches leave 10 bases of the junction unaccounted for. The germline V gene encodes CDR1 SNHLY and CDR2 FYNNEI. In total, more than 500 healthy bone marrow donors made up the cohort. Cohort members were all nominally healthy when sampled, although unrecorded immune exposures were likely present. The donor tested CMV seropositive and was one of the 289 seropositive cohort members. Every donor gave a peripheral blood sample, and the peripheral blood mononuclear cells from that sample were used for TCR beta sequencing. The Qiagen DNeasy Blood Extraction Kit was used to extract genomic DNA from the blood cell samples. Library preparation employed the immunoSEQ multiplex PCR assay. The multiplex PCR relied on a mix of 60 forward primers for TCR Vbeta segments and 13 reverse primers for TCR Jbeta segments. Amplification of the CDR3 region of rearranged TCR beta genes was performed with a multiplex PCR assay on genomic DNA. The Illumina HiSeq System was used to sequence the amplified TCR beta libraries as 87-base-pair reads. For the original study's pipeline: In a later analysis, some 80 million unique TCR beta chains were counted across the 690 or so repertoires, and roughly 11 million of these chains were shared by at least two donors. Raw reads were error-corrected and collapsed into unique sequences with a nearest-neighbor algorithm that merged closely related sequences to remove PCR and sequencing errors. V, D and J gene segments were assigned by aligning CDR3 sequences to IMGT reference sequences. For a sequence to be retained, a match of at least six nucleotides to both a V gene segment and a J gene segment was required. A rearrangement counted as productive if the CDR3 had no stop codons and remained in frame with V and J, and every other rearrangement counted as non-productive. Following IMGT convention, CDR3 was defined as the stretch from the second conserved V-encoded cysteine to the conserved J-encoded phenylalanine. In an earlier analysis of around 540 of the donors, sequences lacking an unambiguous match to a single V gene segment were excluded. An earlier analysis of just under 600 of the donors called V segments functional above 56.7% productive rearrangements and segregating when the between-donor standard deviation exceeded 5%. A statistical classification framework was built to diagnose cytomegalovirus status from the catalog of TCR beta chain sequences. A later analysis assigned V and J genes by comparing TCR nucleotide sequences with IMGT/GENE-DB human TR gene sequences. A later analysis assigned CDR3 sequences and most-parsimonious VDJ recombination scenarios with the TCRdist pipeline. A later analysis defined each TCR beta chain by its CDR3 amino acid sequence plus V-gene family, and excluded reads lacking a unique V-gene family. A later analysis removed over 500 highly shared, low-generation-probability nucleotide sequences to deal with suspected cross-contamination and a sequencing artifact. A later analysis calculated a clonal expansion index for each public chain from normalized within-repertoire ranks of inferred template counts. Generation probabilities in a later analysis came from a VDJ recombination model fitted to out-of-frame rearrangements, and those results were checked against IGoR. In a later analysis, TCR-TCR, TCR-HLA and TCR-CMV co-occurrence was scored with hypergeometric tests, and a repertoire-size bias correction was applied to TCR pairs. A later analysis estimated false discovery rates by permuting HLA or CMV assignments 20 times. In a later analysis, co-occurring TCRs were grouped using DBSCAN, with TCRdist sequence similarity added in when clustering inside HLA-allele-positive subsets. For co-occurrence clustering, repertoires with fewer than 30,000 or more than 120,000 public chains were excluded, along with four or five repertoires with anomalous nucleotide sharing. What TCRdb holds here is the immuneACCESS table cut down to in-frame rearrangements. Part of the clones is not present; checked against another copy, under half of the missing clones reflect an unresolved V gene, and the others are unexplained. V and J calls and clone size come straight from that table; D and trimming were deduced from the DNA. The sample profile shows approximately 110,000 clones; roughly four fifths of them were found once. 3.5% to 5% of the sample is taken by the ten largest.

This receptor was identified in a woman in her fifties or sixties in good health and CMV-seropositive. The sequencing sample was made of PBMCs. In this chain, TRBV2 is recombined with TRBJ2-1, and 13 bases in between align with TRBD2. The CDR3 is CASSDVELAGGPHNEQFF. DNA sequence: TGTGCCAGCAGTGACGTGGAACTAGCGGGGGGGCCCCACAATGAGCAGTTCTTC.